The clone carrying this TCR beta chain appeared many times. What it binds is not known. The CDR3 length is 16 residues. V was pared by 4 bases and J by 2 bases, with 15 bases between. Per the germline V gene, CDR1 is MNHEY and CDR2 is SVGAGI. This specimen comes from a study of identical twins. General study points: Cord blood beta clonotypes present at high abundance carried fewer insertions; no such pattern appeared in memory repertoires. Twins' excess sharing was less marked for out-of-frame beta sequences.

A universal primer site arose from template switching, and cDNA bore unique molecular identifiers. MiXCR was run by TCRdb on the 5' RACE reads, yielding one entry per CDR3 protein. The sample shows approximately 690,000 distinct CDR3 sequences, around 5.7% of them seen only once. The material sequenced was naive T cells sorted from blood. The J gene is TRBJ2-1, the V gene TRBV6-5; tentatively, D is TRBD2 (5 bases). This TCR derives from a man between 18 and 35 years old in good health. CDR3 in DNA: TGTGCCAGCAGTTTCTCCGGAGGCTCCCCCTACAATGAGCAGTTCTTC. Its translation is CASSFSGGSPYNEQFF.